The 15 T cell receptor beta chains given below trace back to one sample, sequenced in a study of cytomegalovirus exposure and HLA in healthy donors (dated by TCRdb to 2016 to 2017). Library creation used the immunoSEQ multiplex PCR assay. A mixture of 60 forward primers for TCR Vbeta segments and 13 reverse primers for TCR Jbeta segments was used in the multiplex PCR. The clones in this table, taken by TCRdb from immuneACCESS, are in-frame only. Not every clone is retained; where verified, under half of the shortfall comes from an unresolved V gene, and the cause of the rest is unknown. Across this sample there are 150,000 to 200,000 clones, with roughly 80% seen only once. In total, the top ten clones hold around 0.8% of the sample. Sequencing was performed on PBMCs. Source of these receptors: a woman under 30 in good health and CMV-seronegative.

This clone has only a few counts. The J gene is TRBJ2-3, the V gene TRBV9, with D possibly being TRBD2 (5 bases). Trimming pared 5 bases from V and 0 bases from J, leaving 25 bases between. Germline assignment: CDR1 SGDLS and CDR2 YYNGEE. The CDR3 runs to 19 residues. The CDR3 DNA reads as TGTGCCAGCAGTCCCGAAGGGTATCTGCGGCGGGCCAGCACAGATACGCAGTATTTT. Translation gives CASSPEGYLRRASTDTQYF.

Concerning this clone: This sample also contains other DNA sequences that code for the same CDR3. This chain joins TRBV5-1 and TRBJ2-7, with D possibly TRBD1 on 5 matching bases. The germline gives CDR1 SGHRS, CDR2 YFSETQ. The CDR3 extends over 17 amino acids. V dropped 0 bases and J dropped 2 bases, with 18 bases sitting between them. As DNA, the CDR3 is TGCGCCAGCAGCTTGGCCCCCACACAGGTATTTACCTACGAGCAGTACTTC. As protein: CASSLAPTQVFTYEQYF.

Note on this clone: Sequence at one end of the junction differs from germline and may be a read error. This sequence joins TRBV7-9 and TRBJ2-5; 10 nucleotides line up with TRBD2. Germline CDR1 is SEHNR and CDR2 is FQNEAQ (reference sequence). The CDR3 has 17 residues. CDR3: CSSSLGKGLASQETQYF. In DNA, the CDR3 is TGTTCCAGCAGCTTAGGAAAGGGACTAGCGAGCCAAGAGACCCAGTACTTC.

The genes are TRBV5-1 and TRBJ1-1; TRBD1 aligns across 7 bases. Germline CDR1 and CDR2: SGHRS and YFSETQ. V shed 0 bases and J 0 bases; nucleotides not matched to a gene: 2. The CDR3 runs 15 residues. CDR3 sequence: CASSLGQGVNTEAFF. DNA of the CDR3: TGCGCCAGCAGCTTGGGGCAGGGGGTGAACACTGAAGCTTTCTTT.

This clone was seen a single time. The chain combines TRBV28 with TRBJ2-2; D is perhaps TRBD2 (7 bases). Germline V lookup: CDR1 MDHEN, CDR2 SYDVKM. V lost 6 bases and J lost 3, with 14 bases in between. The CDR3 covers 15 residues. This CDR3 reads CASRGGGGHTGELFF. CDR3 DNA sequence: TGTGCCAGCAGGGGGGGAGGGGGGCACACCGGGGAGCTGTTTTTT.

The table lists this clone with a count of one. The chain couples TRBV7-2 to TRBJ2-7; 7 bases fit TRBD2. The germline V gene encodes CDR1 SGHTA and CDR2 FQGNSA. This CDR3 contains 15 residues. Trimming at V came to 2 bases and at J to 6 bases, leaving 10 bases not matched to a gene. The CDR3 protein is CASSLRGGVYSEQYF. The CDR3 bases are TGTGCCAGCAGCTTACGTGGGGGGGTCTACTCCGAGCAGTACTTC.

This clone has more than one count but fewer than ten. The chain carries TRBV28 and TRBJ2-1; TRBD2 is a possible D gene (5 bases). The germline CDR1 and CDR2 sequences are MDHEN and SYDVKM. The CDR3 length is 13 residues. Trimming left V 7 bases short and J 9 bases short, with 16 bases between. CDR3 sequence (DNA): TGTGCCAGCACACCGGCCGGACGGGGTGAGCAGTTCTTC. Protein: CASTPAGRGEQFF.

CDR3 bases: TGTGCCAGCAGTTTATTAACAGGGCTCTATGGCTACACCTTC. Residues: CASSLLTGLYGYTF. V usage is TRBV27 and J usage is TRBJ1-2, with a possible D match to TRBD1 (6 bases). This CDR3 comprises 14 residues. V lost 1 base and J lost 4, with 10 bases in between. In germline, CDR1 is MNHEY, CDR2 SMNVEV (reference sequence).

The V and J genes are TRBV10-3 and TRBJ2-7, with unresolved D. From germline, CDR1 is ENHRY and CDR2 SYGVKD. The CDR3 is 15 residues long. The V end was cut by 0 bases, the J end by 2 bases, with 11 bases between. The CDR3 coding sequence is TGTGCCATCAGTGAGTCAGCGCGTTCACCCTACGAGCAGTACTTC. This codes for CAISESARSPYEQYF.

The chain uses TRBV28 and TRBJ2-1; the D gene is possibly TRBD1 (5 bases). V was cut by 7 bases and J by 4 bases, with 17 bases left in between. There are 15 residues in the CDR3. Germline V lookup: CDR1 MDHEN, CDR2 SYDVKM. The CDR3 DNA follows: TGTGCCAGCAACCGAGAGGACAAATCGTACAATGAGCAGTTCTTC. Its translation: CASNREDKSYNEQFF.

The J gene is TRBJ2-7, the V gene TRBV21-1; TRBD1 is the table's D call, not checked against the DNA. TRBV21-1 is flagged as a pseudogene. This CDR3 is 16 amino acids long. The CDR3 region is CASSRDGQSFSYEQYF. DNA of the CDR3: TGTGCCAGCAGCCGTGACGGACAGAGCTTTTCCTACGAGCAGTACTTC.

V gene TRBV7-2 combines with J gene TRBJ2-1, with D possibly matching TRBD1 (6 bases). V lost 1 base and J 10 bases, leaving 14 bases between the germline ends. CDR1 and CDR2 (germline): SGHTA, FQGNSA. This CDR3 is built from 14 residues. The CDR3 loop is CASSLGGRAEEQFF. CDR3 DNA sequence: TGTGCCAGCAGCTTAGGGGGGCGGGCGGAAGAGCAGTTCTTC.

A few counts support this clone. The V gene is TRBV18, the J gene TRBJ2-2; possibly TRBD2 for D (6 bases). Trimming pared 3 bases from V and 4 bases from J, leaving 18 bases between. The germline gives CDR1 KGHSH, CDR2 LQKENI. CDR3 length equals 17 residues. The CDR3 DNA is TGTGCCAGCTCACCGGGTTCTTTCGGAGGGGTCACCGGGGAGCTGTTTTTT. It codes for CASSPGSFGGVTGELFF. The full variable domain, rest sourced from reference TRBV18 and TRBJ2-2, is NAGVMQNPRHLVRRRGQEARLRCSPMKGHSHVYWYRQLPEEGLKFMVYLQKENIIDESGMPKERFSAEFPKEGPSILRIQQVVRGDSAAYFCASSPGSFGGVTGELFFGEGSRLTVL.

This clone was seen only once. The genes are TRBV5-4 and TRBJ2-7; 7 nucleotides align to TRBD1. This CDR3 region has 13 residues. Trimming at V came to 4 bases and at J to 7 bases, leaving 8 bases not matched to a gene. From germline, CDR1 is SGHNT and CDR2 YYREEE (reference sequence). The CDR3 is CASSPGQLAEQYF. The CDR3 coding sequence is TGTGCCAGCAGCCCGGGACAGCTTGCGGAGCAGTACTTC.

The V gene is TRBV18, the J gene TRBJ2-1; D might be TRBD2 (5 bases). Germline CDR1 and CDR2: KGHSH and LQKENI. The CDR3 contains 14 residues. Trimming left V 3 bases short and J 10 bases short, with 16 bases between. The CDR3 DNA follows: TGTGCCAGCTCACCGCCCTACCGGACTGGCGAGCAGTTCTTC. Amino acids: CASSPPYRTGEQFF.